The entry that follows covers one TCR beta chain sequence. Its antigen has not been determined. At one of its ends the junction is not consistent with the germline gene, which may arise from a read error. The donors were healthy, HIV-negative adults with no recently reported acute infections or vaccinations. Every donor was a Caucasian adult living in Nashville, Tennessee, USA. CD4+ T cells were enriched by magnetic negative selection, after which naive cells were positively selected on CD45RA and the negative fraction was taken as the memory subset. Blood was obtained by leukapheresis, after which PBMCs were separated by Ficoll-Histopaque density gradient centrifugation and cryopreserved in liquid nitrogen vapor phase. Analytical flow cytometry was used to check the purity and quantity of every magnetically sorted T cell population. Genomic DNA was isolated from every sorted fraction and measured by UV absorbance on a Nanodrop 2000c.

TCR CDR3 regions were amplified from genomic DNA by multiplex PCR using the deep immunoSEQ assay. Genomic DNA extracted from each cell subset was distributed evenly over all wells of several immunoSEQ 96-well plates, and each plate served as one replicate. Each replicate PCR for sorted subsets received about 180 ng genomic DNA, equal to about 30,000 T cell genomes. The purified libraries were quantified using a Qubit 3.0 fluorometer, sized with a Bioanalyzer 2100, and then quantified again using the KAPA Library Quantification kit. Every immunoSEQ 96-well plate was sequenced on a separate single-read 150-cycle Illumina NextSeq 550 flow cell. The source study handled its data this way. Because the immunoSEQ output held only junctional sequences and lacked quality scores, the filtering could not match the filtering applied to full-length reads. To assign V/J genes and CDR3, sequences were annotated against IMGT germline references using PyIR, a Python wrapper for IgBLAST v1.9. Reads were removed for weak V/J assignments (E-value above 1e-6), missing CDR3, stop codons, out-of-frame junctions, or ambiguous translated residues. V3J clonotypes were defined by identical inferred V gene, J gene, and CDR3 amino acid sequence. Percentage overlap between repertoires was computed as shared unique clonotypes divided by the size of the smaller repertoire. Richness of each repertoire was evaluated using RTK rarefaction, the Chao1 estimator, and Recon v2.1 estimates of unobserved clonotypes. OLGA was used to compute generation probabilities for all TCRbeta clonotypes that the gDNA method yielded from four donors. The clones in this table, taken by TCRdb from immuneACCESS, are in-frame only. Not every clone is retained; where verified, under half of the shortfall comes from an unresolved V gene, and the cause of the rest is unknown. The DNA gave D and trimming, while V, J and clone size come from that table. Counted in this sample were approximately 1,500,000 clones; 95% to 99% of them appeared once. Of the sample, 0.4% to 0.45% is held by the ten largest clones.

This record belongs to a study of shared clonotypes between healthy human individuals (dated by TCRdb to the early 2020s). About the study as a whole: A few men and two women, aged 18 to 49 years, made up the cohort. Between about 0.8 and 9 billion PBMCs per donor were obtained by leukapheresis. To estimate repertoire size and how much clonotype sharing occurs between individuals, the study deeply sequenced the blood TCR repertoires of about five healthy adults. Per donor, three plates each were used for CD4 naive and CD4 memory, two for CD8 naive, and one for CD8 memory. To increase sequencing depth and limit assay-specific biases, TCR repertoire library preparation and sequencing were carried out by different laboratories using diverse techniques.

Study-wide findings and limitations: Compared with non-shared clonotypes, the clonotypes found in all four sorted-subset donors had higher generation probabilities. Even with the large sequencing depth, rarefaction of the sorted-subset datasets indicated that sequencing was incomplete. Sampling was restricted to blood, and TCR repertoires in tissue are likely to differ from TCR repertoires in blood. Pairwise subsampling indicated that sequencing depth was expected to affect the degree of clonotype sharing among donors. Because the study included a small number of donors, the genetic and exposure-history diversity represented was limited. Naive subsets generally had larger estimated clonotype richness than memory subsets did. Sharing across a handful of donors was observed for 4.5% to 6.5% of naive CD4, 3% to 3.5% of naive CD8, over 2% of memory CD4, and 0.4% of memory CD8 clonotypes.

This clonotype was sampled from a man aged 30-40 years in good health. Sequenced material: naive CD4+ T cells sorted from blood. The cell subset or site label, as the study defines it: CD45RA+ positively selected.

The DNA reads as follows: TGTGCCAGCAGCTTACGGAACTACGATGAGCAGTTCTTC. Protein translation: CASSLRNYDEQFF. This receptor chain uses TRBV11-3 and TRBJ2-1; too little of a D gene remains to name it. From the cysteine up to the phenylalanine, the CDR3 has a length of 13 residues. The kept DNA is CDR3 alone, 39 bases in frame from the first base. Reading the germline V gene gives CDR1 SGHNT and CDR2 YENEEA.